A selection of T cell receptor beta chains follows, all from one sample in a study of shared clonotypes between healthy human individuals. This table comes from immunoSEQ multiplex PCR, and its TCRdb copy is limited to in-frame clones, with some not included. The profile shows under 1,900,000 clones, just under 99% of them singletons. Sequencing input: naive CD4+ T cells sorted from blood. These receptors originate from a man younger than 40 in good health. The CDR3 runs from the conserved cysteine through the conserved F or W. Each record gives: V gene, D gene, J gene, clone size, CDR3 protein, CDR3 DNA. A D gene is named only where the DNA matches it firmly. Clone size is given for some rows only: seen once, a few or many times, or a class if the clone is expanded.

TRBV7-8,-,TRBJ2-7,-,CASSWGLPDGFYEQYF,TGTGCCAGCAGCTGGGGACTCCCCGACGGTTTCTACGAGCAGTACTTC
TRBV2,TRBD1,TRBJ2-7,-,CASSPGTGSYEQYF,TGTGCCAGCAGCCCCGGGACAGGGAGTTACGAGCAGTACTTC
TRBV6-1,-,TRBJ1-1,-,CASSVREGNTEAFF,TGTGCCAGCAGTGTCCGAGAGGGGAACACTGAAGCTTTCTTT
TRBV7-9,TRBD2,TRBJ2-1,-,CASSPWTSGSSYNEQFF,TGTGCCAGCAGCCCCTGGACTAGCGGGAGCTCCTACAATGAGCAGTTCTTC
TRBV5-6,TRBD1,TRBJ2-3,-,CASSQGQVSTDTQYF,TGTGCCAGCAGCCAAGGACAGGTTAGCACAGATACGCAGTATTTT
TRBV9,-,TRBJ2-5,-,CASSVVSGVGTQYF,TGTGCCAGCAGTGTAGTCTCAGGGGTTGGGACCCAGTACTTC
TRBV7-8,-,TRBJ1-3,-,CASSFVGPGNTIYF,TGTGCCAGCAGCTTTGTAGGGCCTGGAAACACCATATATTTT
TRBV9,-,TRBJ2-1,-,CASGTDPSYNEQFF,TGTGCCAGCGGTACCGACCCCTCCTACAATGAGCAGTTCTTC
TRBV18,-,TRBJ2-2,once,CASSGNTGELFF,TGTGCCAGCTCAGGGAACACCGGGGAGCTGTTTTTT
TRBV11-3,-,TRBJ2-3,-,CASSTSQGGVGPDTQYF,TGTGCCAGCAGCACCAGCCAGGGTGGCGTGGGGCCAGATACGCAGTATTTT
TRBV28,-,TRBJ2-1,-,CASKPTGAYNEQFF,TGTGCCAGCAAGCCCACAGGAGCCTACAATGAGCAGTTCTTC
TRBV5-1,-,TRBJ2-1,-,CASRGARETPSSYNEQFF,TGCGCCAGCCGCGGGGCAAGGGAAACCCCTAGCTCCTACAATGAGCAGTTCTTC
TRBV30,TRBD1,TRBJ1-2,-,CARLGGTGGPPNYGYTF,TGTGCCCGGTTGGGGGGGACAGGGGGCCCTCCGAACTATGGCTACACCTTC
TRBV30,-,TRBJ1-4,once,CAWSHRGAAKGEKLFF,TGTGCCTGGAGCCACCGGGGGGCAGCCAAGGGGGAAAAACTGTTTTTT
TRBV5-1,-,TRBJ1-1,-,CASSLGQHMNTEAFF,TGCGCCAGCAGCTTGGGGCAGCACATGAACACTGAAGCTTTCTTT
TRBV4-3,TRBD2,TRBJ2-1,-,CASSPEPSLAGGTPVEQFF,TGCGCCAGCAGCCCCGAACCTTCACTAGCGGGAGGTACTCCGGTTGAGCAGTTCTTC
TRBV21-1,-,TRBJ1-1,-,CASGGKAFF,TGTGCCAGCGGGGGGAAAGCTTTCTTT
TRBV7-9,-,TRBJ1-4,once,CASSLGAGGYNEKLFF,TGTGCCAGCAGCTTAGGGGCAGGAGGCTATAATGAAAAACTGTTTTTT
TRBV5-1,TRBD2,TRBJ2-7,-,CASSTLTSGSTISTYEQYF,TGCGCCAGCAGCACCCTGACTAGCGGGAGCACGATATCTACCTACGAGCAGTACTTC
TRBV4-1,-,TRBJ1-5,-,CASSQAVTGGSGQIQPQHF,TGCGCCAGCAGCCAAGCTGTAACTGGAGGCTCAGGTCAGATCCAGCCCCAGCATTTT
TRBV7-8,-,TRBJ2-4,-,CASSLVGTPLAKNIQYF,TGTGCCAGCAGCTTAGTCGGGACACCCTTAGCCAAAAACATTCAGTACTTC
TRBV11-2,TRBD2,TRBJ2-5,-,CASSSTTGLAALETQYF,TGTGCCAGCAGCTCCACCACGGGACTAGCGGCTCTAGAGACCCAGTACTTC
TRBV6-1,-,TRBJ2-3,-,CASSEGGTFTDTQYF,TGTGCCAGCAGTGAAGGCGGGACCTTCACAGATACGCAGTATTTT
TRBV5-1,TRBD2,TRBJ2-1,-,CASSLELAGKQFF,TGCGCCAGCAGCTTGGAACTAGCGGGAAAGCAGTTCTTC
TRBV5-4,-,TRBJ2-2,-,CASSPWDNRHTGELFF,TGTGCCAGCAGCCCCTGGGACAACCGCCACACCGGGGAGCTGTTTTTT
TRBV6-4,-,TRBJ2-2,-,CASSDSGMETGELFF,TGTGCCAGCAGTGACTCGGGGATGGAGACCGGGGAGCTGTTTTTT
TRBV10-3,-,TRBJ1-2,-,CAISDLEPFYGYTF,TGTGCCATCAGTGACTTGGAACCGTTCTATGGCTACACCTTC
TRBV7-9,-,TRBJ2-7,-,CASSGTGNPDEQYF,TGTGCCAGCAGCGGTACGGGCAACCCGGACGAGCAGTACTTC
TRBV5-4,-,TRBJ2-3,-,CASSLSGLGDTQYF,TGTGCCAGCAGCTTGTCAGGACTGGGAGATACGCAGTATTTT
TRBV10-1,TRBD1,TRBJ2-7,-,CASSELPGQGAREQYF,TGCGCCAGCAGTGAATTGCCCGGACAGGGGGCTCGCGAGCAGTACTTC
TRBV7-8,-,TRBJ1-4,-,CASSLGLPEKLFF,TGTGCCAGCAGCTTAGGATTGCCCGAAAAACTGTTTTTT
TRBV5-1,TRBD2,TRBJ2-7,once,CASSLASGRGYEQYF,TGCGCCAGCAGCTTGGCTAGCGGGAGAGGGTACGAGCAGTACTTC
TRBV27,-,TRBJ1-1,-,CASSIRWGGNTEAFF,TGTGCCAGCAGTATTAGGTGGGGGGGGAACACTGAAGCTTTCTTT
TRBV7-3,-,TRBJ1-5,once,CASSLGANQPQHF,TGTGCCAGCAGCTTAGGCGCCAATCAGCCCCAGCATTTT
TRBV7-8,-,TRBJ1-3,-,CASSLALIAGNTIYF,TGTGCCAGCAGCTTAGCCCTAATCGCTGGAAACACCATATATTTT
TRBV27,-,TRBJ2-7,-,CASSTAVTGYEQYF,TGTGCCAGCAGTACAGCGGTCACAGGGTACGAGCAGTACTTC
TRBV5-1,TRBD2,TRBJ2-1,-,CASSFSGRTYNEQFF,TGCGCCAGCAGCTTTAGCGGGAGGACGTACAATGAGCAGTTCTTC
TRBV4-3,TRBD1,TRBJ1-2,-,CASSQEPRTGPSGGYTF,TGCGCCAGCAGCCAAGAACCAAGGACAGGGCCGTCGGGTGGCTACACCTTC
TRBV28,-,TRBJ2-2,-,CASSSSVPGAAGELFF,TGTGCCAGCAGTTCCTCTGTCCCGGGGGCGGCCGGGGAGCTGTTTTTT
TRBV29-1,-,TRBJ2-1,-,CSVEVSYNEQFF,TGCAGCGTTGAAGTCTCCTACAATGAGCAGTTCTTC
TRBV9,TRBD2,TRBJ2-1,-,CASSPVGGGPSNEQFF,TGTGCCAGCAGCCCAGTTGGGGGAGGGCCGAGCAATGAGCAGTTCTTC